These 22 T cell receptor beta chains originate from one sample sequenced in a study of T-cell memory formation after mild COVID-19. Via MiXCR, TCRdb re-called the 5' RACE reads, giving one row per CDR3 protein. Among around 370,000 distinct CDR3 sequences, roughly 21% were seen once, and the ten largest hold roughly an eighth. The material sequenced was PBMCs or a T cell subset sorted from them (not recorded which). These receptors were collected from an adult woman who had mild COVID-19 (a few samples of this study predate the infection). Cell type and time point are not known.

The rearrangement links TRBV29-1 to TRBJ2-1, with D perhaps being TRBD1 or TRBD2 (5 bases each). From germline, CDR1 is SQVTM and CDR2 ANQGSEA. V lost 3 bases, J lost 5 bases, and 14 bases lay in between. The CDR3 sequence is 14 residues long. The CDR3 protein is CSVEPVGVNNEQFF. As DNA, the CDR3 is TGCAGCGTTGAGCCAGTGGGGGTGAACAATGAGCAGTTCTTC.

The rearrangement uses TRBV5-5 and TRBJ2-2; D not resolved. In germline, CDR1 is SGHKS, CDR2 YYEKEE (reference sequence). The CDR3 is 14 amino acids. Deletions cut 2 bases from V and 3 bases from J, with 8 bases between. The CDR3 protein is CASSFVRDTGELFF. The CDR3 DNA sequence: TGTGCCAGCAGCTTCGTCCGAGACACCGGGGAGCTGTTTTTT.

V usage is TRBV6-1 and J usage is TRBJ2-1, with 9 positions matching TRBD1. After removal of 8 bases from V and 3 bases from J, the junction contained 5 bases not matched to a gene. Per the germline V gene, CDR1 is MNHNS and CDR2 is SASEGT. The CDR3 runs 14 residues. The CDR3 reads CASRPGQGYNEQFF. In DNA, the CDR3 is TGTGCCAGCCGCCCGGGACAGGGCTACAATGAGCAGTTCTTC.

The chain carries TRBV5-1 and TRBJ1-2; D is perhaps TRBD1 (5 bases). V gave up 5 bases and J gave up 2 bases, with 31 bases separating them. CDR3 size: 20 residues. The germline gives CDR1 SGHRS, CDR2 YFSETQ. The CDR3 loop is CASSSKPNLSSGQENYGYTF. CDR3 nucleotide sequence: TGCGCCAGCAGTTCAAAGCCCAATCTGAGTTCGGGGCAAGAAAACTATGGCTACACCTTC.

This chain joins TRBV5-1 and TRBJ2-3; possibly TRBD2 for D (6 bases). The length of the CDR3 is 13 residues. Trimming removed 4 bases from V and 3 bases from J, with 9 bases in between. CDR1 and CDR2 (germline): SGHRS, YFSETQ. The CDR3 DNA reads as TGCGCCAGCAGCCCTGGGACTACAGATACGCAGTATTTT. This gives the protein CASSPGTTDTQYF. The full variable domain, in which reference TRBV5-1 and TRBJ2-3 provide the parts outside the CDR3, is KAGVTQTPRYLIKTRGQQVTLSCSPISGHRSVSWYQQTPGQGLQFLFEYFSETQRNKGNFPGRFSGRQFSNSRSEMNVSTLELGDSALYLCASSPGTTDTQYFGPGTRLTVL.

In this sample, this clonotype turned up a few times. The gene calls are TRBV27 and TRBJ2-7; D is undetermined. V was trimmed by 8 bases and J by 3 bases, leaving 14 bases between them. The CDR3 covers 13 residues. The germline CDR1 and CDR2 sequences are MNHEY and SMNVEV (reference sequence). The CDR3 coding sequence is TGTGCCAGCTCTATGCGCCTATACTACGAGCAGTACTTC. Its protein is CASSMRLYYEQYF.

This chain uses TRBV7-9 with TRBJ2-1, with D maybe TRBD1 (6 bases). This CDR3 is 14 amino acids long. CDR1 SEHNR and CDR2 FQNEAQ come from the germline V gene (reference sequence). V lost 5 bases to trimming and J lost 2 bases, with 10 bases between them. CDR3 loop: CASSTGLAYNEQFF. CDR3 nucleotide sequence: TGTGCCAGCAGCACAGGGCTTGCCTACAATGAGCAGTTCTTC.

This clonotype was recorded a few times. The V gene is TRBV3-1, the J gene TRBJ1-5; 7 nucleotides line up with TRBD1. This CDR3 comprises 15 residues. Per germline, CDR1 LGHDT and CDR2 YNNKEL (reference sequence). Germline trimming cut 0 bases from V and 4 bases from J; bases unmatched to any gene: 3. The CDR3 region is CASSQDSGGNQPQHF. The CDR3, as DNA: TGTGCCAGCAGCCAAGATTCAGGGGGGAATCAGCCCCAGCATTTT.

This clonotype was observed many times. The chain links TRBV5-1 to TRBJ2-3, with D possibly being TRBD2 (6 bases). CDR3 length: 15 residues. V dropped 2 bases and J dropped 2 bases, with 12 bases sitting between them. Germline V lookup: CDR1 SGHRS, CDR2 YFSETQ. CDR3 coding DNA: TGCGCCAGCAGCTTCGAAGCGGGTAACACAGATACGCAGTATTTT. Translating gives CASSFEAGNTDTQYF.

This clonotype appeared a few times. The chain combines TRBV11-2 with TRBJ2-7, with TRBD2 matching over 8 bases. CDR1 and CDR2 (germline): SGHAT, FQNNGV. Trimming took 5 bases from V and 1 from J; bases not matched to a gene: 4. The CDR3 has 14 residues. The chain's CDR3 is CASSTSGISYEQYF. Here the CDR3 DNA reads TGTGCCAGCAGCACTAGCGGCATATCCTACGAGCAGTACTTC.

This chain connects TRBV9 to TRBJ1-4; possibly TRBD1 for D (5 bases). The germline V and J ends were trimmed by 4 bases and 10 bases, with 11 bases remaining between them. The CDR3 sequence is 12 residues long. Germline lookup yields CDR1 SGDLS and CDR2 YYNGEE. CDR3 bases: TGTGCCAGCAGCACCCGGGACGGAAAACTGTTTTTT. Its protein is CASSTRDGKLFF.

This clonotype was detected ten times or more. The rearrangement links TRBV7-2 to TRBJ1-2; tentative D call: TRBD1 (5 bases). V lost 5 bases and J lost 6, with 16 bases in between. The CDR3 runs to 14 residues. From germline, CDR1 is SGHTA and CDR2 FQGNSA. This CDR3 is CASSLTDSFHGYTF. The DNA of the CDR3 is TGTGCCAGCAGCCTGACCGACAGTTTTCATGGCTACACCTTC.

This clonotype was detected only a few times. CDR3 nucleotide sequence: TGTGCCAGCAGCTTAGGTCTCAGTCCGGGGGGCTACACCTTC. This gives the protein CASSLGLSPGGYTF. The rearrangement joins TRBV7-8 to TRBJ1-2; D ambiguous. V was cut by 1 base and J by 8 bases, with 14 bases left in between. Looked up from germline, CDR1 is SGHVS and CDR2 is FQNEAQ. There are 14 residues in the CDR3.

The rearrangement uses TRBV20-1 and TRBJ2-2; TRBD1 matches 8 bases. V lost 6 bases and J lost 3; bases outside the gene matches: 6. Germline V gene sequence: CDR1 DFQATT, CDR2 SNEGSKA (reference sequence). This CDR3 is built from 14 residues. CDR3 DNA sequence: TGCAGTGCACCTTACAGGGGGGACACCGGGGAGCTGTTTTTT. Translation gives CSAPYRGDTGELFF.

The V call is TRBV28, the J call TRBJ2-7, with D perhaps TRBD1 or TRBD2 (5 bases each). This CDR3 contains 12 residues. V gave up 7 bases and J gave up 2 bases, with 9 bases separating them. Per germline, CDR1 MDHEN and CDR2 SYDVKM. The CDR3 protein is CASMGVTYEQYF. The CDR3 bases are TGTGCCAGCATGGGGGTTACCTACGAGCAGTACTTC.

The chain employs TRBV29-1 and TRBJ1-1, with 10 bases fitting TRBD1. From germline, CDR1 is SQVTM and CDR2 ANQGSEA. Trimming took 7 bases from V and 5 from J; bases not matched to a gene: 4. The CDR3 is 12 amino acids. CDR3 DNA sequence: TGCAGCGCCGGGACAGGGGCGACTGAAGCTTTCTTT. Amino acid sequence: CSAGTGATEAFF.

This clonotype was recorded many times. J is TRBJ2-1 and V is TRBV6-4; the match to TRBD2 covers 7 bases. Trimming took 4 bases from V and 5 from J; bases not matched to a gene: 17. This CDR3 has 18 residues. Per the germline V gene, CDR1 is MRHNA and CDR2 is SNTAGT. The CDR3 region is CASSATPTTSLGDNEQFF. The CDR3, as DNA: TGTGCCAGCAGTGCTACCCCCACGACTAGCCTCGGGGACAATGAGCAGTTCTTC.

The chain employs TRBV7-6 and TRBJ2-1; 13 nucleotides agree with TRBD2. The CDR3 totals 17 residues. The V gene's germline CDR1 is SGHVS and CDR2 FNYEAQ. With 5 bases clipped from V and 0 bases from J, the junction kept 4 bases outside the gene matches. The DNA of the CDR3 is TGTGCCAGCAGCCCCCGGACTAGCGGGAGCTCCTACAATGAGCAGTTCTTC. This gives the protein CASSPRTSGSSYNEQFF. The whole variable domain, filled in from reference TRBV7-6 and TRBJ2-1, reads GAGVSQSPRYKVTKRGQDVALRCDPISGHVSLYWYRQALGQGPEFLTYFNYEAQQDKSGLPNDRFSAERPEGSISTLTIQRTEQRDSAMYRCASSPRTSGSSYNEQFFGPGTRLTVL.

Turning to this clonotype: Mismatch with germline at one junction end may stem from a read error. The chain links TRBV7-7 to TRBJ2-5, with TRBD2 as a possible D gene (6 bases). The CDR3 loop spans 14 amino acids. Germline V gene data show CDR1 as SSHAT and CDR2 as FNYEAQ (reference sequence). CDR3 loop: CASSLTGARETQYF. CDR3 DNA: TGTGCTAGCAGCTTAACGGGAGCGCGGGAGACCCAGTACTTC.

There are a few counts of this clonotype. This chain uses TRBV24-1 with TRBJ2-1; 7 nucleotides match TRBD2. V lost 4 bases, J lost 10 bases, and 3 bases stayed unmatched. The CDR3 consists of 12 residues. Germline CDR1 and CDR2: KGHDR and SFDVKD. CDR3 sequence reads: CATSETSLEQFF. Here the CDR3 DNA reads TGTGCCACCAGTGAGACTAGCCTAGAGCAGTTCTTC.

This clonotype came up many times. V is TRBV24-1 and J is TRBJ2-3; unclear D gene. In germline, CDR1 is KGHDR, CDR2 SFDVKD. V lost 5 bases and J lost 6, with 11 bases in between. The CDR3 runs 13 residues. CDR3 amino acids: CATSGLPRDTQYF. The DNA for the CDR3 is TGTGCCACCAGTGGCCTTCCGAGGGATACGCAGTATTTT.

This chain links TRBV3-1 with TRBJ1-6; D is uncertain. Trimming took 2 bases from V and 10 from J, leaving 6 bases between them. CDR3 length: 12 residues. CDR1 is LGHDT, CDR2 YNNKEL, per germline (reference sequence). This CDR3 is CASSQNISPLHF. CDR3 DNA: TGTGCCAGCAGCCAAAACATATCACCCCTCCACTTT.